This T cell receptor (beta chain) is drawn from a study of human T cells and chemical hapten exposure. Germline CDR1 reads MNHEY; CDR2 reads SVGEGT. The CDR3 runs 16 residues. V lost 3 bases and J lost 1, with 12 bases in between. Noted time point: patch test 3, about 24 weeks after DPC sensitization. Treatment reported: therapeutic diphenylcyclopropenone sensitization with weekly scalp DPC. Extraction of total RNA was performed on unfractionated whole blood. This clonotype was observed a handful of times. Separate cDNA molecules received unique molecular identifiers, which the library attached to them. TCRdb ran MiXCR on the RACE reads and lists one entry per CDR3 protein. The sample carries 30,000 or so distinct CDR3 sequences, about 5.6% recorded once.

The material was whole blood, obtained in connection with sensitization to the hapten diphenylcyclopropenone (DPC). This sequence was found in a man in his thirties or forties with alopecia areata. Some clones in this sample may be carry-over from other donors' samples. This rearrangement joins TRBV6-2 or TRBV6-3 to TRBJ2-2; D is undetermined. The CDR3, as DNA: TGTGCCAGCAGTTATTCCCGACGGATGAACACCGGGGAGCTGTTTTTT. Its translation: CASSYSRRMNTGELFF.